These 9 T cell receptor beta chains were sequenced from one sample in a study of T cell responses to AZD1222 COVID-19 vaccine (dated by TCRdb to 2020 to 2023). Library creation used the immunoSEQ multiplex PCR assay. TCRdb retrieved this table from immuneACCESS and kept in-frame rearrangements only. Not all clones are present; in checked studies, unresolved V genes account for under half, and no reason is known for the remainder. The table for this sample lists fewer than 120,000 clones; about 85% of them were counted only once. Under 3.5% of the sample belongs to the ten largest clones. According to the study, the label for this sample's time point signals: baseline before first vaccination. The sample in question was peripheral blood, obtained on day 0 of AZD1222 vaccination. The receptors here all came from an adult in good health.

The V and J genes are TRBV9 and TRBJ2-1; D is undetermined. CDR1 and CDR2 (germline): SGDLS, YYNGEE. The germline V and J ends were trimmed by 4 bases and 7 bases, with 21 bases remaining between them. The CDR3 extends over 16 amino acids. The CDR3 reads CASSPGVSPLMNEQFF. CDR3 coding DNA: TGTGCCAGCAGCCCCGGTGTTAGCCCCCTAATGAATGAGCAGTTCTTC. Together with reference TRBV9 and TRBJ2-1, the CDR3 gives the full variable domain: DSGVTQTPKHLITATGQRVTLRCSPRSGDLSVYWYQQSLDQGLQFLIQYYNGEERAKGNILERFSAQQFPDLHSELNLSSLELGDSALYFCASSPGVSPLMNEQFFGPGTRLTVL.

V gene TRBV18 combines with J gene TRBJ1-5; no reliable D call. The CDR3 consists of 15 residues. CDR1 and CDR2 from the germline V gene are KGHSH and LQKENI. The V gene lost 2 bases and the J gene lost 7 bases, with 15 bases spanning the gap. CDR3 region: CASSPGQESGQPQHF. The CDR3 DNA sequence: TGTGCCAGCTCACCAGGGCAGGAAAGCGGCCAGCCCCAGCATTTT.

This sequence joins TRBV18 and TRBJ2-3; no definite D call. From germline, CDR1 is KGHSH and CDR2 LQKENI. There are 14 residues in the CDR3. Trimming cost V 3 bases and J 3 bases, with 10 bases left between them. The CDR3 nucleotides read TGTGCCAGCTCACCTAACCAGGAGACAGATACGCAGTATTTT. It translates to CASSPNQETDTQYF.

The chain carries TRBV11-3 and TRBJ2-7; the D gene could be TRBD1 or TRBD2 (5 bases each). Between the trimmed V and J ends, which lost 0 bases and 5 bases, there was a span of 8 bases. The CDR3 runs 13 residues. Germline lookup yields CDR1 SGHNT and CDR2 YENEEA. The CDR3 is CASSLDWGNEQYF. CDR3 DNA: TGTGCCAGCAGCTTAGATTGGGGGAACGAGCAGTACTTC.

The CDR3, as DNA: TGTGCCAGCAGACCAGCGGGGGACTACAATGAGCAGTTCTTC. It encodes CASRPAGDYNEQFF. The chain links TRBV5-4 to TRBJ2-1, with 8 bases matching TRBD2. Germline CDR1 is SGHNT and CDR2 is YYREEE (reference sequence). The CDR3 extends over 14 amino acids. The ends lost 5 bases at V and 3 bases at J; junction bases unmatched: 4.

This clone is deemed medium-sized (0.01 to 0.1%). The V gene is TRBV6-2 or TRBV6-3, the J gene TRBJ1-2; TRBD1 is a possible D gene (6 bases). Germline V gene data show CDR1 as MNHEY and CDR2 as SVGEGT. V dropped 4 bases and J dropped 8 bases, with 26 bases sitting between them. The CDR3 is made up of 17 amino acids. The CDR3, as DNA: TGTGCCAGCAGTTTCAATCCCAGAACAGGGAGGAAGCGCGGCTACACCTTC. Translating gives CASSFNPRTGRKRGYTF.

This chain connects TRBV1 to TRBJ2-7. TRBV1 counts as a pseudogene. The CDR3 is made up of 13 amino acids. The CDR3 here is CTSSQRPVREQYF. Here the CDR3 DNA reads TGCACCAGCAGCCAACGGCCCGTTCGCGAGCAGTACTTC.

The J gene is TRBJ2-7, the V gene TRBV27; a possible D gene is TRBD1 (6 bases). The CDR3 contains 13 residues. The germline gives CDR1 MNHEY, CDR2 SMNVEV (reference sequence). V was clipped by 11 bases and J by 6 bases, with 20 bases between them. This chain's CDR3 is CAAQQGRVGEQYF. The CDR3 DNA reads as TGTGCCGCCCAGCAGGGGCGAGTTGGCGAGCAGTACTTC.

J is TRBJ2-7 and V is TRBV7-2; weak D call: TRBD1 (5 bases). Germline V gene sequence: CDR1 SGHTA, CDR2 FQGNSA. V was pared by 5 bases and J by 3 bases, with 14 bases between. This CDR3 comprises 14 residues. The CDR3, as DNA: TGTGCCAGCAGCCAGGGCGTAGGGAACTACGAGCAGTACTTC. Residues: CASSQGVGNYEQYF.